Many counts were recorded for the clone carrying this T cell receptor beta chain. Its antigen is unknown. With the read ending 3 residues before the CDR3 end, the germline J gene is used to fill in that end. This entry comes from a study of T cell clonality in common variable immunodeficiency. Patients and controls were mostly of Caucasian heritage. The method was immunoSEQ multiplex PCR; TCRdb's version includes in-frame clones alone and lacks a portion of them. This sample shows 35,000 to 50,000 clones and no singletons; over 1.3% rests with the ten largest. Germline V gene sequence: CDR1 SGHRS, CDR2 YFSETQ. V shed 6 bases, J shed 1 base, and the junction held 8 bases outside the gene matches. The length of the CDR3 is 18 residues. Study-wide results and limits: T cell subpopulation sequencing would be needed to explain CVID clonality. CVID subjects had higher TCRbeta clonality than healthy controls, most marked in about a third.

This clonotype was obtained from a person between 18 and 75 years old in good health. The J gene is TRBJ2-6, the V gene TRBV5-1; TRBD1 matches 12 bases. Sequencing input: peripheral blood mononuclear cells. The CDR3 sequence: CASNAGTGGPSGANVLTF. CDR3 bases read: TGCGCCAGCAACGCCGGGACAGGGGGCCCGTCTGGGGCCAACGTC.